This T cell receptor (beta chain) is drawn from a study of molecular identifiers for immune sequencing clone quantification. Generation of bulk TCR libraries relied on previously described methods and listed TCR primers. TCRdb called the PCR reads again in MiXCR, with one record for every CDR3 protein. This repertoire shows around 470,000 distinct CDR3 sequences, around 21% found once; its top ten account for 0.7% to 1%. Broader study findings: Barcode sharing among identical TCR molecules could make large clones appear smaller.

Sorted cell numbers of 20,000 to 1,000,000, with 10%, 30% or 50% RNA, served as input for naive CD8 libraries. Germline lookup yields CDR1 GTSNPN and CDR2 SVGIG (reference sequence). V lost 2 bases and J lost 10, with 12 bases in between. The CDR3 totals 12 residues. This clonotype was recorded at least ten times. Its antigen remains unknown. This sequence joins TRBV30 and TRBJ2-1; D is undetermined. This receptor was taken from a human donor in good health. Some libraries in this study had Jurkat cell RNA spiked in. The sequenced sample consisted of naive CD8+ T cells from blood, with Jurkat cell RNA spiked in. Subset noted: FACS-sorted CD8+CD4-CCR7+CD45RA+ naive T cells. In nucleotides, the CDR3 is TGTGCCTGGAGTCGGGTGATGTCCGAGCAGTTCTTC. It codes for CAWSRVMSEQFF.